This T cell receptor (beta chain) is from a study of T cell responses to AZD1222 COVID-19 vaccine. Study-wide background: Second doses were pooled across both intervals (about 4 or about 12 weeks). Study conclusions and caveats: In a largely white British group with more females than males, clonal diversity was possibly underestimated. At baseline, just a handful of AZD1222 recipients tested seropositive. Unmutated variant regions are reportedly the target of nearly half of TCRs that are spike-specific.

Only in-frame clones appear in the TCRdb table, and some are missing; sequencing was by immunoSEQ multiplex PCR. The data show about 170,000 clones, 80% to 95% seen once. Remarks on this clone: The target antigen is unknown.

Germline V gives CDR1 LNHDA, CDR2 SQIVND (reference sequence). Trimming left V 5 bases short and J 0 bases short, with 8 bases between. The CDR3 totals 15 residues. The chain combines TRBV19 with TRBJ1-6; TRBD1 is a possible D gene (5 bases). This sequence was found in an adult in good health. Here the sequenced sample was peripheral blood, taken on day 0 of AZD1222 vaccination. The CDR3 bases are TGTGCCAGTAGTCGCGACAGCTCCTATAATTCACCCCTCCACTTT. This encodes CASSRDSSYNSPLHF.